This is a list of T cell receptor beta chains from one sample in a study of cytomegalovirus exposure and HLA in healthy donors. Assay used: immunoSEQ multiplex PCR; TCRdb lists only in-frame clones, some missing. The top ten hold around 1.7% of the sample, which has 50,000 to 80,000 clones, more than 85% seen once. Specimen: PBMCs. Receptors originate from a woman aged 18 to 35 in good health and CMV-seronegative. The CDR3 runs from the conserved cysteine through the conserved F or W. The D gene is left open where the match is weak. Size is omitted from some rows. Given values are once, few, many or a class for expanded clones.

TRBV30	-	TRBJ1-1	-	TGTGCCTGGAGCCTATCAACCCGGAACACTGAAGCTTTCTTT	CAWSLSTRNTEAFF
TRBV5-1	-	TRBJ1-1	-	TGCGCCAGCAGTACGGTATCGGGGAACACTGAAGCTTTCTTT	CASSTVSGNTEAFF
TRBV4-2	-	TRBJ1-4	-	TGTGCCAGCAGCACCGCCGGGACTTCGTGGGAAAAACTGTTTTTT	CASSTAGTSWEKLFF
TRBV21-1	-	TRBJ2-7	-	TGTGCCAGCACCGTATCTGTGGCTAGCGGGGAACCCTACGAGCAGTACTTC	CASTVSVASGEPYEQYF
TRBV15	-	TRBJ1-1	-	TGTGCCACCAGCAGAGATGTGGCAAACACTGAAGCTTTCTTT	CATSRDVANTEAFF
TRBV7-3	TRBD1	TRBJ2-7	-	TGTGCCAGCAGCTTATCGGGGGGACAGGGGATTCTCTACGAGCAGTACTTC	CASSLSGGQGILYEQYF
TRBV5-6	TRBD2	TRBJ2-5	-	TGTGCCAGCAGCGGGACTAGCGGGGAACAAGAGACCCAGTACTTC	CASSGTSGEQETQYF
TRBV7-2	-	TRBJ1-5	-	TGTGCCAGCAGCTTAGGTGGGAGGTATCAGCCCCAGCATTTT	CASSLGGRYQPQHF
TRBV27	-	TRBJ1-1	-	TGTGCCAGCAGTTTATATGGAGGGGCAGGGACTGAAGCTTTCTTT	CASSLYGGAGTEAFF
TRBV21-1	-	TRBJ2-7	-	TGTGCCAGCAGCAAACCGAAGGGGACAGGTACCTACGAGCAGTACTTC	CASSKPKGTGTYEQYF
TRBV4-1	TRBD2	TRBJ2-7	-	TGCGCCAGCAGCCCAAGTGGTAGCGGGACCTCCTACGAGCAGTACTTC	CASSPSGSGTSYEQYF
TRBV7-9	TRBD2	TRBJ2-3	-	TGCGCCAGCAGCACTAGCGCCTATAAGAGCACAGATACGCAGTATTTT	CASSTSAYKSTDTQYF
TRBV9	-	TRBJ2-5	once	TGTGCCAGCAGCGTAGGGGCAACCGAAGGAGGAGAGACCCAGTACTTC	CASSVGATEGGETQYF
TRBV4-2	-	TRBJ2-7	-	TGTGCCAGCAGCCCCCGCCCCCAGGGGCTATACGAGCAGTACTTC	CASSPRPQGLYEQYF
TRBV5-8	-	TRBJ1-2	few	TGTGCCAGCAGCTTGCCGGGGGGGGATCTTGGCTACACCTTC	CASSLPGGDLGYTF
TRBV15	TRBD1	TRBJ1-3	-	TGTGCCACCAGCAGAGAGGGACAGGGTCTCGGAAACACCATATATTTT	CATSREGQGLGNTIYF
TRBV4-1	TRBD2	TRBJ2-5	-	TGCGCCAGCAGCCAAGTAGGCCTAGCGGAACCCGGGGAGACCCAGTACTTC	CASSQVGLAEPGETQYF
TRBV7-2	TRBD1	TRBJ1-1	-	TGTGCCAGCAGCTTAGAGGAGGGGGCCAAAAAAGCTTTCTTT	CASSLEEGAKKAFF
TRBV15	-	TRBJ2-2	-	TGTGCCACCAGCAGGTCAATCGGGGGCACCGGGGAGCTGTTTTTT	CATSRSIGGTGELFF
TRBV15	TRBD2	TRBJ2-5	-	TGTGCCACCAGCACCGGGACTAGCGGGGAGACCCAGTACTTC	CATSTGTSGETQYF
TRBV5-8	-	TRBJ1-4	once	TGTGCCAGCAGCTCTTCCCTACCTAATGAAAAACTGTTTTTT	CASSSSLPNEKLFF
TRBV7-2	TRBD2	TRBJ2-1	once	TGTGCCAGCAGCTCAACCACGGGACTAGCGGTCTCACCGTCGTTCTTC	CASSSTTGLAVSPSFF
TRBV27	-	TRBJ2-3	-	TGTGCCAGCAGTTTAGCGGGTCGCCCCCCAGATACGCAGTATTTT	CASSLAGRPPDTQYF
TRBV7-2	-	TRBJ2-7	once	TGTGCCAGCAGCTTTAGCTATGGCTACGAGCAGTACTTC	CASSFSYGYEQYF
TRBV30	-	TRBJ1-2	-	TGTGCCTGGACCGCCGGGTCCAACTATGGCTACACCTTC	CAWTAGSNYGYTF
TRBV19	TRBD2	TRBJ2-7	-	TGTGCCAGTAGTTTGGGACTAGAGTTTTACGAGCAGTACTTC	CASSLGLEFYEQYF
TRBV7-9	-	TRBJ1-3	-	TGTGCCAGCAGCCCACAGATCCGGGGAAACACCATATATTTT	CASSPQIRGNTIYF